This T cell receptor (beta chain) originates from a study of blood T cell repertoires in COVID-19. Across the whole study: Donors in the United States, Italy and Spain gave samples during acute or convalescent COVID-19. T cells, B-cell-depleted T cells, or PBMCs supplied cDNA or gDNA.

The CDR3 is 18 amino acids. V lost 3 bases and J lost 8; bases outside the gene matches: 13. Germline CDR1 is KGHDR and CDR2 is SFDVKD. This clone is a singleton in its sample. TCRdb's copy holds only in-frame clones and misses some; the assay was immunoSEQ multiplex PCR. The table has about 200,000 clones, roughly 83% seen once. The age range of participants was 18 to 89 years, with residence in about 25 US areas. The sample comprised PBMCs or T cells enriched from blood (not recorded which). The source of this sequence is a man aged 35-49 years with acute COVID-19. The chain is built from TRBV24-1 and TRBJ2-1, with 12 nucleotides matching TRBD1. CDR3 DNA: TGTGCCACCAGTGATCCGCCGGGTGGGACAGGGGGCTCGGATGAGCAGTTCTTC. Protein: CATSDPPGGTGGSDEQFF.